This T cell receptor beta chain was observed in a study of cytomegalovirus exposure and HLA in healthy donors. Germline lookup yields CDR1 MNHEY and CDR2 SMNVEV (reference sequence). V was trimmed by 3 bases and J by 0 bases, leaving 9 bases between them. This CDR3 has 14 amino acids. Here immunoSEQ multiplex PCR was the method, and the copy in TCRdb shows in-frame clones only, minus some. The table shows about 160,000 clones, with roughly nine tenths occurring only once. This chain joins TRBV27 and TRBJ2-7; D tentatively fits TRBD1 or TRBD2 (5 bases each). The clonotype was recovered from a woman aged 25-40 years in good health and CMV-seronegative. The sample was PBMCs. The CDR3 is CASSLRGGSYEQYF. DNA for the CDR3: TGTGCCAGCAGTTTGAGGGGTGGCTCCTACGAGCAGTACTTC.